The clone carrying this T cell receptor (beta chain) was observed a few times. This CDR3 is 15 amino acids long. CDR1 and CDR2 (germline): MNHEY, SMNVEV (reference sequence). V gave up 6 bases and J gave up 3 bases, with 17 bases separating them. The data belong to a study of blood T cell repertoires in COVID-19. Turning to the study itself: The analysed material was cDNA or gDNA that came from T cells, B-cell-depleted T cells, or PBMCs.

Repertoires were generated with immunoSEQ multiplex PCR, while TCRdb's copy carries only in-frame clones and drops some. The sample lists some 150,000 clones, around three quarters occurring once. The chain combines TRBV27 with TRBJ1-2; D might be TRBD1 (6 bases). The clonotype was recovered from a man aged 60-69 years with acute or convalescent COVID-19. The sample was peripheral blood. CDR3 amino acids: CASSRGGANDYGYTF. The DNA for the CDR3 is TGTGCCAGCAGCCGGGGGGGGGCCAACGACTATGGCTACACCTTC.